These 30 T cell receptor beta chains were all obtained from the same sample, sequenced in a study of identical twins. One entry per CDR3 protein results from TCRdb running MiXCR on the 5' RACE reads. The sample carries a few hundred thousand distinct CDR3 sequences, 9.5% to 15% recorded once. The same data also went into a second study, on yellow fever vaccine responses in identical twins.

Material: memory (CD45RO+) T cells sorted from blood. Receptor source: a young woman in good health.

The chain combines TRBV20-1 with TRBJ2-1, with no clear D. This CDR3 contains 12 residues. CDR1 is DFQATT and CDR2 is SNEGSKA in the germline V gene (reference sequence). Trimming removed 6 bases at V and 9 bases at J, with 15 bases between. The DNA of the CDR3 is TGCAGTGCGGTAGTACGACAAGCTGAGCAGTTCTTC. Translating it yields CSAVVRQAEQFF.

This clonotype has just one count. The rearrangement joins TRBV19 to TRBJ2-5; no clear D. V lost 7 bases and J lost 5, with 14 bases in between. CDR1 is LNHDA and CDR2 is SQIVND in the germline V gene (reference sequence). The CDR3 runs 13 residues. CDR3 DNA: TGTGCCAGTATTGACCCCTGGTCGGAGACCCAGTACTTC. It is translated as CASIDPWSETQYF.

This clonotype has more than one count but fewer than ten. CDR3 DNA sequence: TGTGCCAGCAGAAGCGGACAGGGGGGTCACACAGATACGCAGTATTTT. Translated: CASRSGQGGHTDTQYF. The chain links TRBV2 to TRBJ2-3; TRBD1 matches 10 bases. J gave up 2 bases and V 6 bases, and 8 bases lay outside the gene matches. This CDR3 spans 16 amino acids. Per germline, CDR1 SNHLY and CDR2 FYNNEI.

This clonotype was found a few times. The chain uses TRBV7-2 and TRBJ2-7; 8 positions match TRBD2. The trim removed 2 bases at V and 3 bases at J, leaving 3 bases unmatched. The CDR3 has 14 residues. Germline-derived CDR1 and CDR2 are SGHTA and FQGNSA. CDR3 bases: TGTGCCAGCAGCTTACCGGGACTAGTCTACGAGCAGTACTTC. This sequence encodes CASSLPGLVYEQYF.

The CDR3 is CASSFNSGTSGGINRQYF. DNA of the CDR3: TGTGCCAGCAGCTTCAATTCAGGGACTAGCGGGGGGATCAACCGGCAGTACTTC. The chain links TRBV13 to TRBJ2-7; 15 positions match TRBD2. The length of the CDR3 is 18 residues. The germline V gene has CDR1 PRHDT and CDR2 FYEKMQ (reference sequence). With V trimmed by 3 bases and J by 9 bases, 15 bases remained unmatched. Full variable domain (rest looked up from reference TRBV13 and TRBJ2-7): AAGVIQSPRHLIKEKRETATLKCYPIPRHDTVYWYQQGPGQDPQFLISFYEKMQSDKGSIPDRFSAQQFSDYHSELNMSSLELGDSALYFCASSFNSGTSGGINRQYFGPGTRLTVT.

V usage is TRBV12-3 or TRBV12-4 and J usage is TRBJ2-7, with 9 bases fitting TRBD1. The CDR3 spans 15 residues. Trimming took 6 bases from V and 3 from J; bases not matched to a gene: 9. CDR3 DNA: TGTGCCAGCAGCCTAGGCGGGACAGGGAACTACGAGCAGTACTTC. Translating gives CASSLGGTGNYEQYF.

The V gene is TRBV5-6, the J gene TRBJ1-6; the D is unclear. Germline CDR1 SGHDT, CDR2 YYEEEE. The CDR3 loop spans 12 amino acids. V was pared by 4 bases and J by 10 bases, with 9 bases between. CDR3 sequence reads: CASSAKISPLHF. CDR3 sequence (DNA): TGTGCCAGCAGCGCGAAGATATCACCCCTCCACTTT.

This clonotype was picked up a small number of times. V and J are TRBV24-1 and TRBJ2-5; unclear D gene. The CDR3 has 12 amino acids. Between the trimmed V and J ends, which lost 2 bases and 5 bases, there was a span of 5 bases. The germline V gene has CDR1 KGHDR and CDR2 SFDVKD. CDR3 amino acids: CATSDSSETQYF. Here the CDR3 DNA reads TGTGCCACCAGTGATTCGAGTGAGACCCAGTACTTC.

The sample holds a few counts of this clonotype. The V and J genes are TRBV4-3 and TRBJ2-1, with TRBD2 matching 13 bases. This CDR3 region has 17 residues. J was trimmed by 8 bases and V by 0 bases; bases with no gene match: 7. CDR1 is LGHNA and CDR2 is YSLEER in the germline V gene. CDR3 bases: TGCGCCAGCAGCCAAGATTTACTAGCGGGAGGGTCGGATGAGCAGTTCTTC. Protein product: CASSQDLLAGGSDEQFF.

The chain couples TRBV28 to TRBJ2-1, with 9 bases matching TRBD1. Germline values: CDR1 MDHEN, CDR2 SYDVKM. The CDR3 totals 17 residues. The J segment lost 2 bases and the V segment lost 6 bases, leaving 11 bases of the junction unmatched. The CDR3 reads CASRPPGQGLAYNEQFF. CDR3 bases: TGTGCCAGCAGACCACCGGGACAGGGTCTTGCCTACAATGAGCAGTTCTTC.

This clonotype occurred a few times. The V call is TRBV15, the J call TRBJ2-2; D call uncertain. This CDR3 contains 14 residues. Per germline, CDR1 LNHNV and CDR2 YYDKDF (reference sequence). V was cut by 5 bases and J by 1 base, with 8 bases left in between. The CDR3 region has the DNA TGTGCCACCAGCTTAAACAGGAACACCGGGGAGCTGTTTTTT. Amino acid sequence: CATSLNRNTGELFF.

This clonotype was observed many times. The CDR3 DNA follows: TGTGCCAGCAGCCCGCACCCGGGACAGGGGCTCGTGGGAGAGACCCAGTACTTC. Its protein is CASSPHPGQGLVGETQYF. The chain links TRBV11-2 to TRBJ2-5; TRBD1 matches 10 bases. CDR3 length: 18 residues. J gave up 4 bases and V 5 bases, and 16 bases lay outside the gene matches. Germline lookup yields CDR1 SGHAT and CDR2 FQNNGV.

This clonotype was seen a handful of times. The rearrangement joins TRBV3-1 to TRBJ2-1; TRBD2 might be the D (6 bases). V lost 2 bases and J 7 bases, leaving 18 bases between the germline ends. Germline assignment: CDR1 LGHDT and CDR2 YNNKEL (reference sequence). This CDR3 comprises 16 residues. In DNA form, the CDR3 reads TGTGCCAGCAGCCAACAACCCATTAAAGGAGGGAATGAGCAGTTCTTC. The encoded protein is CASSQQPIKGGNEQFF.

The chain is built from TRBV6-1 and TRBJ1-5; 8 bases are shared with TRBD1. Trimming cost V 6 bases and J 5 bases; bases outside gene matches: 9. Germline V gene lookup returns CDR1 MNHNS and CDR2 SASEGT. The CDR3 is 15 amino acids. The DNA of the CDR3 is TGTGCCAGCAGAACGGACAGGGAGGTCTATCAGCCCCAGCATTTT. Residues: CASRTDREVYQPQHF.

The chain combines TRBV6-1 with TRBJ1-5, with D tentatively TRBD1 (5 bases). The ends were cut back, 8 bases at V and 4 bases at J, with 15 bases in the middle. The CDR3 loop spans 14 amino acids. CDR1 MNHNS and CDR2 SASEGT come from the germline V gene. CDR3 sequence reads: CASQDGGLNQPQHF. The CDR3, as DNA: TGTGCCAGCCAAGACGGGGGTTTGAATCAGCCCCAGCATTTT.

This clonotype came up a few times. The chain carries TRBV7-2 and TRBJ1-4, with D perhaps matching TRBD1 (6 bases). Between the trimmed V and J ends, which lost 4 bases and 6 bases, there was a span of 12 bases. The CDR3 covers 14 residues. Germline values: CDR1 SGHTA, CDR2 FQGNSA. The CDR3 nucleotides read TGTGCCAGCAGCTCAGGGGTGGCGTATGAAAAACTGTTTTTT. Its translation: CASSSGVAYEKLFF.

This clonotype appeared a few times. This chain connects TRBV7-9 to TRBJ2-5; D may be TRBD1 or TRBD2 (5 bases each). In germline, CDR1 is SEHNR, CDR2 FQNEAQ (reference sequence). The CDR3 loop spans 12 amino acids. Trimming pared 8 bases from V and 6 bases from J, leaving 13 bases between. This CDR3 reads CASGDVGQTQYF. DNA for the CDR3: TGTGCCAGCGGGGACGTGGGGCAGACCCAGTACTTC.

This clonotype was observed a few times. The J gene is TRBJ2-7, the V gene TRBV6-2 or TRBV6-3; D may be TRBD2 (6 bases). V was shortened by 6 bases and J by 3 bases, with 12 bases between the two germline ends. The CDR3 covers 13 residues. CDR1 and CDR2 from the germline V gene are MNHEY and SVGEGT. The CDR3 spells CASSAGTYYEQYF. The CDR3 DNA reads TGTGCCAGCAGCGCCGGGACTTACTACGAGCAGTACTTC.

The rearrangement links TRBV6-4 to TRBJ2-7; TRBD2 matches at 11 bases. Trimming cost V 6 bases and J 0 bases; bases outside gene matches: 19. Per germline, CDR1 MRHNA and CDR2 SNTAGT. The CDR3 contains 20 residues. CDR3 bases: TGTGCCAGCAGACCAAGATCGTCGACTAGCGGGAAGACCAACTCCTACGAGCAGTACTTC. Encoded protein: CASRPRSSTSGKTNSYEQYF.

This clonotype was detected a few times. The chain couples TRBV4-2 to TRBJ2-1; 10 bases line up with TRBD1. The CDR3 has 17 residues. Germline CDR1 is LGHNA and CDR2 is YNFKEQ. The V gene end was trimmed by 1 base and the J gene end by 2 bases; junction bases not matched to a gene: 5. The CDR3 protein is CASSQVRTGGTYNEQFF. The CDR3, as DNA: TGTGCCAGCAGCCAAGTTCGGACAGGGGGAACCTACAATGAGCAGTTCTTC.

This clonotype was recorded a few times. This sequence joins TRBV2 and TRBJ2-5; D unresolved. Germline loops: CDR1 SNHLY, CDR2 FYNNEI. Trimming cost V 10 bases and J 2 bases, with 14 bases left between them. The CDR3 is 13 residues long. DNA of the CDR3: TGTGCCACCCTCGGAGCCACTCAAGAGACCCAGTACTTC. Protein sequence: CATLGATQETQYF. Supplemented by reference TRBV2 and TRBJ2-5, the full variable domain reads EPEVTQTPSHQVTQMGQEVILRCVPISNHLYFYWYRQILGQKVEFLVSFYNNEISEKSEIFDDQFSVERPDGSNFTLKIRSTKLEDSAMYFCATLGATQETQYFGPGTRLLVL.

Only a few counts were recorded for this clonotype. The chain has TRBV7-9 and TRBJ2-1; TRBD2 matches at 13 bases. In germline, CDR1 is SEHNR, CDR2 FQNEAQ (reference sequence). The CDR3 length is 15 residues. The V and J ends lost 6 bases and 11 bases, in that order; junction bases with no gene match: 10. The CDR3 DNA is TGTGCCAGCAGTTATGGACTAGCGGGAGATTATCAGCAGTTCTTC. As protein: CASSYGLAGDYQQFF.

This CDR3 is CASRAGLAMYEQYF. The CDR3, as DNA: TGTGCCAGCAGGGCGGGACTAGCGATGTACGAGCAGTACTTC. The V gene is TRBV2, the J gene TRBJ2-7, with 10 bases matching TRBD2. V lost 6 bases to trimming and J lost 4 bases; unmatched junction nucleotides: 6. Germline V gene sequence: CDR1 SNHLY, CDR2 FYNNEI. This CDR3 spans 14 amino acids.

In this sample, this clonotype turned up a few times. This chain uses TRBV5-1 with TRBJ2-1, with 7 bases fitting TRBD2. The CDR3 runs 13 residues. J lost 5 bases, V lost 2 bases, and 1 base had no gene match. Germline V gene data show CDR1 as SGHRS and CDR2 as YFSETQ. The CDR3, as DNA: TGCGCCAGCAGCTTAGGGACTAACAATGAGCAGTTCTTC. Translating gives CASSLGTNNEQFF.

This clonotype was observed a few times. The chain uses TRBV4-3 and TRBJ2-7; tentatively, D is TRBD2 (5 bases). Germline V gene sequence: CDR1 LGHNA, CDR2 YSLEER. With 0 bases removed from V and 4 bases from J, the gap between germline ends came to 10 bases. This CDR3 is 14 amino acids long. The CDR3 DNA reads TGCGCCAGCAGCCAAGATTCTCGAGGGTACGAGCAGTACTTC. Amino acid sequence: CASSQDSRGYEQYF.

This clonotype was picked up a small number of times. The V call is TRBV4-3, the J call TRBJ2-7; 7 positions match TRBD2. Trimming removed 0 bases from V and 7 bases from J; junction bases left unmatched: 6. The germline V gene has CDR1 LGHNA and CDR2 YSLEER. The CDR3 consists of 14 residues. CDR3 amino acids: CASSQDWGGEEQYF. The CDR3 DNA is TGCGCCAGCAGCCAAGATTGGGGGGGGGAGGAGCAGTACTTC.

The sample holds many counts of this clonotype. The chain carries TRBV12-3 or TRBV12-4 and TRBJ1-2; the D gene is possibly TRBD1 (5 bases). The V end lost 5 bases, the J end lost 7 bases, and 17 bases lay between the germline ends. CDR3 size: 14 residues. The CDR3 DNA is TGTGCCAGCAGTCGCCCCCCGGGGACCCTTGGCTACACCTTC. This encodes CASSRPPGTLGYTF.

The sample holds many counts of this clonotype. J is TRBJ2-2 and V is TRBV12-3 or TRBV12-4; a possible D gene is TRBD1 (5 bases). The CDR3 totals 14 residues. Trimming took 2 bases from V and 4 from J, leaving 8 bases between them. The CDR3 protein is CASSLIGVTGELFF. Here the CDR3 DNA reads TGTGCCAGCAGTTTAATAGGGGTCACCGGGGAGCTGTTTTTT.

This clonotype has a count of ten or more. The V gene is TRBV4-2, the J gene TRBJ2-7; 10 positions match TRBD2. J was trimmed by 1 base and V by 5 bases; bases with no gene match: 5. CDR3 size: 15 residues. CDR1 LGHNA and CDR2 YNFKEQ come from the germline V gene. The CDR3 DNA follows: TGTGCCAGCAGCGACGGACTAGCGGAATCCTACGAGCAGTACTTC. Protein sequence: CASSDGLAESYEQYF.

The chain links TRBV3-1 to TRBJ2-7; TRBD1 might be the D (8 bases). Trimming cost V 0 bases and J 1 base, with 16 bases left between them. CDR1 LGHDT and CDR2 YNNKEL come from the germline V gene (reference sequence). The CDR3 covers 17 residues. CDR3: CASSQDRGGQASYEQYF. CDR3 DNA: TGTGCCAGCAGCCAAGATCGCGGGGGACAGGCTTCCTACGAGCAGTACTTC.